This entry lists 5 T cell receptor beta chains sequenced from one sample in a study of vaccination and CD4 T cells after COVID-19. At the Johns Hopkins FTIC core, DNA taken from cultured CD4+ T cells was sequenced by way of the Oncomine TCR Beta short-read assay. Each CDR3 protein gets one entry after TCRdb re-called the PCR reads with MiXCR. The data show more than 6,000 distinct CDR3 sequences, roughly 68% seen once. Treatment noted: approximately 11-day PBMC culture with coronavirus spike peptide pools or control peptides (ViraFEST assay). For these TCRs, the target antigens are not known. The source material was CD4+ T cells from blood, cultured in vitro. All receptors come from a human donor who had recovered from COVID-19.

This clonotype was picked up one time. The J gene is TRBJ1-1, the V gene TRBV20-1, with a weak D call TRBD1 (5 bases). In germline, CDR1 is DFQATT, CDR2 SNEGSKA (reference sequence). The CDR3 is 13 residues long. V was pared by 1 base and J by 1 base, with 7 bases between. CDR3: CSARAGRNTEAFF. CDR3 DNA: TGCAGTGCTAGAGCAGGGAGGAACACTGAAGCTTTCTTT.

The J gene is TRBJ2-1, the V gene TRBV24-1; TRBD2 matches 8 bases. J was trimmed by 7 bases and V by 5 bases; bases with no gene match: 9. The germline gives CDR1 KGHDR, CDR2 SFDVKD. The CDR3 loop spans 15 amino acids. The CDR3 DNA follows: TGTGCCACCAGTGGGGGGACTAGGGGGTCGAATGAGCAGTTCTTC. It encodes CATSGGTRGSNEQFF.

The genes are TRBV20-1 and TRBJ2-1; 10 nucleotides line up with TRBD1. The CDR3 has 17 amino acids. With V trimmed by 0 bases and J by 4 bases, 9 bases remained unmatched. CDR1 DFQATT and CDR2 SNEGSKA come from the germline V gene (reference sequence). CDR3 bases: TGCAGTGCTAGAGATCGGGGGACAGGGGTTCTTTACAATGAGCAGTTCTTC. Its protein is CSARDRGTGVLYNEQFF.

The V and J genes are TRBV7-9 and TRBJ2-7; 7 bases are a match to TRBD2. Germline lookup yields CDR1 SEHNR and CDR2 FQNEAQ (reference sequence). Trimming removed 1 base from V and 6 bases from J; junction bases left unmatched: 6. CDR3 length: 14 residues. The CDR3 protein is CASSLGGGPLEQYF. For the CDR3, the DNA is TGTGCCAGCAGCTTAGGGGGAGGGCCTCTCGAGCAGTACTTC.

This clonotype has a single count. DNA for the CDR3: TGTGCCATCAGTGCCATCAGCCTGCGGGCATCCTACAATGAGCAGTTCTTC. Encoded protein: CAISAISLRASYNEQFF. This chain connects TRBV10-3 to TRBJ2-1, with D maybe TRBD2 (5 bases). Germline loops: CDR1 ENHRY, CDR2 SYGVKD. The CDR3 is 17 residues long. Between the trimmed V and J ends, which lost 4 bases and 1 base, there was a span of 17 bases.